This record concerns one T cell receptor (beta chain) sequence. What it recognizes is unknown. The data were taken from a study of post-analysis software for immune sequencing data. Study-level information: There were relapsing-remitting, secondary progressive and progressive-relapsing multiple sclerosis among the disease courses included.

Points from the study as a whole: Relative to controls, patients had five TRBV segments at higher frequency, with TRBV5-6, TRBV5-1 and TRBV20-1 among these. Batch-mates among the samples co-clustered strongly by F measure. Controls' normalized Chao1 diversity significantly exceeded that of multiple sclerosis patients.

The CDR3 totals 13 residues. Germline V gene data show CDR1 as SQVTM and CDR2 as ANQGSEA. V gave up 1 base and J gave up 5 bases, with 11 bases separating them. The authors incorporated unique molecular identifiers into the TCR beta cDNA libraries. Via MiXCR, TCRdb re-called the PCR reads, giving one row per CDR3 protein. The table shows 700,000 to 900,000 distinct CDR3 sequences, with around 46% occurring only once. This TCR derives from a girl between 10 and 17 years old with multiple sclerosis. The genes are TRBV29-1 and TRBJ1-2, with TRBD1 as a possible D gene (5 bases). What was sequenced was blood. The DNA for the CDR3 is TGCAGCGTTGAAGGGTGGCGGGGGTATGGCTACACCTTC. Protein product: CSVEGWRGYGYTF.